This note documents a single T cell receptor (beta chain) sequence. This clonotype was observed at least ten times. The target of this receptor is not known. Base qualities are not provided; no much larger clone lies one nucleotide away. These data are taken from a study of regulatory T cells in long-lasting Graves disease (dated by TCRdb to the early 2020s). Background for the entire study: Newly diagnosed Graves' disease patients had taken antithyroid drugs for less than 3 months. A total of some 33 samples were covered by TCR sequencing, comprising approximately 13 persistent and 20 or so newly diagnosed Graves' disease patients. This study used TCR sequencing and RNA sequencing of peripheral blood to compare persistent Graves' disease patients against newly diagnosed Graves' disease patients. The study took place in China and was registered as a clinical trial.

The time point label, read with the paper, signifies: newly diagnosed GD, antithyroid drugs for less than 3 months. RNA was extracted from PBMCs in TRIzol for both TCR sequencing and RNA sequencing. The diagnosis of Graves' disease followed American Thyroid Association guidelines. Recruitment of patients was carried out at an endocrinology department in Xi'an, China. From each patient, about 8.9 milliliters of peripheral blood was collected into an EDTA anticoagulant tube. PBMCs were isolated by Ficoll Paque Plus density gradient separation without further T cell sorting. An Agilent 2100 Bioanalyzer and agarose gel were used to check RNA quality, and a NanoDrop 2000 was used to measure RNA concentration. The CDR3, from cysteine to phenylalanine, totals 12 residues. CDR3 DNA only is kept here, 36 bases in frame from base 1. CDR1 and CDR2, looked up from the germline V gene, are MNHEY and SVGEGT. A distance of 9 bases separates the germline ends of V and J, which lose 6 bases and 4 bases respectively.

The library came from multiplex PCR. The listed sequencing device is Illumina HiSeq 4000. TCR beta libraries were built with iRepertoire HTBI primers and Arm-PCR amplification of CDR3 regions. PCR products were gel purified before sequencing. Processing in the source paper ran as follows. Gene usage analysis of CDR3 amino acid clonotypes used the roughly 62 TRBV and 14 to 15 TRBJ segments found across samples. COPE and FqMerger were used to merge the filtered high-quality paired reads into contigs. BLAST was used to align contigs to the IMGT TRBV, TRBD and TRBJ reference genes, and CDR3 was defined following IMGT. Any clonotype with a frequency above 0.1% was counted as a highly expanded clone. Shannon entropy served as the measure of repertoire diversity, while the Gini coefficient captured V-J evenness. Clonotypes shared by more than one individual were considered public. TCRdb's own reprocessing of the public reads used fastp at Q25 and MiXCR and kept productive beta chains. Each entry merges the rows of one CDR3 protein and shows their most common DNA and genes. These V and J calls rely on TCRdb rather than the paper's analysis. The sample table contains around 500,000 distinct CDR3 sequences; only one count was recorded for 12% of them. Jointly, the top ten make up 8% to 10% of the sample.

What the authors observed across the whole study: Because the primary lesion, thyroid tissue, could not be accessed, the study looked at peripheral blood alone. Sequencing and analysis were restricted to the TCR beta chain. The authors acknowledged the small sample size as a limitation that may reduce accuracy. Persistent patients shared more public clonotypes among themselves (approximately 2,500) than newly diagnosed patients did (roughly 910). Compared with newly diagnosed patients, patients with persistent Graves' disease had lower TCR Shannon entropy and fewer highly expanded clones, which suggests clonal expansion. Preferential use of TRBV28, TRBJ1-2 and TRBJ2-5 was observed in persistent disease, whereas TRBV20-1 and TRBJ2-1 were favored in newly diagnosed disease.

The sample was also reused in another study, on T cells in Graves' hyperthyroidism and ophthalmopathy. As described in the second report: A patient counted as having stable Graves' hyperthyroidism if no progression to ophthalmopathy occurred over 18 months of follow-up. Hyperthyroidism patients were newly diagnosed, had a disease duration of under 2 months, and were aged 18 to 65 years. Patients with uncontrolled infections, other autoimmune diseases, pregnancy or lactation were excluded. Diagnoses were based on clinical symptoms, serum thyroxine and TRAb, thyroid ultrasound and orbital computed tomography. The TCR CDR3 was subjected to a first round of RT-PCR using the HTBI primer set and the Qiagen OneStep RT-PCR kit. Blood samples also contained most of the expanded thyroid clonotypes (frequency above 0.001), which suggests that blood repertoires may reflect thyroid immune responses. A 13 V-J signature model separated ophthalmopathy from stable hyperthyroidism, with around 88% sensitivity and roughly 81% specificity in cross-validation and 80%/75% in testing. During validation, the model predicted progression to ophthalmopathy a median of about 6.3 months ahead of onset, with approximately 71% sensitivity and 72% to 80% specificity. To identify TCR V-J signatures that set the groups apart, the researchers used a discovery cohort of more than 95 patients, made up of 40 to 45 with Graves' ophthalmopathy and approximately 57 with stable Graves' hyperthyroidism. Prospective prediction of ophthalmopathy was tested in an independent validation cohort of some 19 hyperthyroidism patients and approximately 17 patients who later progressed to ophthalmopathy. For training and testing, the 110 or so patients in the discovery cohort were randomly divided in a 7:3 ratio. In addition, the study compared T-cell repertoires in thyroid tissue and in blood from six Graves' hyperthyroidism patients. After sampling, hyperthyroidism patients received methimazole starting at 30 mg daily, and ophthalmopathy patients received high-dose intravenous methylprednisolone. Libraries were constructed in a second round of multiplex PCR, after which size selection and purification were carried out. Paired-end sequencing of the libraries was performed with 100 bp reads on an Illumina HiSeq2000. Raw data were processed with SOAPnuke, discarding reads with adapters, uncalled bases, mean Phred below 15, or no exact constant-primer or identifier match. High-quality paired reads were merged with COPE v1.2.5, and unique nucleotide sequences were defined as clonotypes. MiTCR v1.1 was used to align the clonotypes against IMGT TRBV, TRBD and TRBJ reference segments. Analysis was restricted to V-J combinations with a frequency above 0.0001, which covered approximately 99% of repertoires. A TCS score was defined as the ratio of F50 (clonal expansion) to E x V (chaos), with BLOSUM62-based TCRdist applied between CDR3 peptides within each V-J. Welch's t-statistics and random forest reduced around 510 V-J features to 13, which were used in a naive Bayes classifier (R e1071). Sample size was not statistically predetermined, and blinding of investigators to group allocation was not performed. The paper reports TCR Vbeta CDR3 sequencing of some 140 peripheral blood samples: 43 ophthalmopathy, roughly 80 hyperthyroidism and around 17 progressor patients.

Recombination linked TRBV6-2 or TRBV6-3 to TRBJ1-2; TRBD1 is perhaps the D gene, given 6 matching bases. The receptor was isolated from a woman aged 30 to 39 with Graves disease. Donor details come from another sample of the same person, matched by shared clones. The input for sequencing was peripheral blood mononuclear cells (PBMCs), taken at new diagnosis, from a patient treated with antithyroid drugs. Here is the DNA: TGTGCCAGCAGGACAGGTGCCTATGGCTACACCTTC. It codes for CASRTGAYGYTF.